This T cell receptor beta chain was identified during a study of blood T cell repertoires in COVID-19. Profiled with immunoSEQ multiplex PCR; TCRdb holds only in-frame clones, not every one. Of 140,000 to 150,000 clones in the sample, around three quarters are singletons; the top ten hold 8.6%. In its sample, this clone was seen a few times. Sequencing was done on a sample of peripheral blood. This sequence was found in a middle-aged man with active or convalescent COVID-19.

The CDR3 DNA follows: TGCGCCAGCAGCGCCCCCCTTCGAATGACAGGGGCGAGCACCGGGGAGCTGTTTTTT. Residues: CASSAPLRMTGASTGELFF. The chain employs TRBV5-1 and TRBJ2-2; 8 positions match TRBD1. This CDR3 region has 19 residues. CDR1 is SGHRS and CDR2 is YFSETQ in the germline V gene. Unmatched junction bases numbered 18, after V lost 4 bases and J lost 4 bases.